The T cell receptor (beta chain) under discussion was sequenced for a study of T cell clones after liver transplantation. The protocol was immunoSEQ multiplex PCR, while the TCRdb copy is restricted to in-frame clones and leaves out a portion. The sample lists 77,000 or so clones; 75% to 85% were seen once. The germline V and J ends were trimmed by 6 bases and 2 bases, with 14 bases remaining between them. The CDR3 consists of 14 residues. Germline lookup yields CDR1 MDHEN and CDR2 SYDVKM. J is TRBJ2-7 and V is TRBV28; no definite D call. The sample here was CD4+ T cells from blood, taken 12 months after liver transplant. This sequence was found in a human patient who received a liver transplant. A share of the T cells may be of graft donor origin. The CDR3 coding sequence is TGTGCCAGCAGCTCCGCCACGGTTACCTACGAGCAGTACTTC. It encodes CASSSATVTYEQYF.